This passage covers 18 T cell receptor beta chains from one sample sequenced in a study of regulatory T cells in long-lasting Graves disease. The time point here: newly diagnosed GD, antithyroid drugs for less than 3 months. The TCR library used RNA extracted from PBMCs. Building of the TCR beta libraries involved iRepertoire HTBI primers and Arm-PCR of CDR3 regions. TCRdb ran MiXCR on the multiplex PCR reads and lists one entry per CDR3 protein. The sample yields approximately 440,000 distinct CDR3 sequences, around 16% seen once. These records were also assigned to another study, of T cells in Graves' hyperthyroidism and ophthalmopathy.

The material sequenced was peripheral blood mononuclear cells (PBMCs), taken at new diagnosis, from a patient treated with antithyroid drugs. The source is a man aged 35 to 55 with Graves disease.

With regard to this clonotype: A read error is possible here, since a much larger clone lies one base away. This chain uses TRBV28 with TRBJ2-4; TRBD2 agrees at 9 bases. The germline V gene encodes CDR1 MDHEN and CDR2 SYDVKM. This CDR3 contains 17 residues. The CDR3 sequence is CASSLPSGRPSYNEQSF. In nucleotides, the CDR3 is TGTGCCAGCAGTTTACCAAGCGGGAGGCCTTCCTACAATGAGCAGTCCTTC.

This chain connects TRBV27 to TRBJ1-5; 10 bases line up with TRBD1. With V trimmed by 6 bases and J by 0 bases, 5 bases remained unmatched. In germline, CDR1 is MNHEY, CDR2 SMNVEV (reference sequence). The CDR3 extends over 16 amino acids. CDR3 residues: CASRRTGGISNQPQHF. The DNA for the CDR3 is TGTGCCAGCAGAAGGACAGGGGGGATTAGCAATCAGCCCCAGCATTTT.

Ten or more counts support this clonotype. The rearrangement links TRBV11-2 to TRBJ2-1, with D possibly TRBD1 on 5 matching bases. Trimming shortened V by 1 base and J by 2 bases, and 9 bases separated the two germline ends. Germline values: CDR1 SGHAT, CDR2 FQNNGV. The CDR3 extends over 15 amino acids. CDR3 loop: CASSLVRGTYNEQFF. The CDR3 DNA follows: TGTGCCAGCAGCTTAGTAAGGGGCACCTACAATGAGCAGTTCTTC.

Turning to this clonotype: It is likely a read error: a sequence one base away is far more abundant. The V and J genes are TRBV28 and TRBJ2-3; the match to TRBD2 covers 10 bases. The J call may be wrong; the DNA end is better matched by TRBJ2-7. The germline CDR1 and CDR2 sequences are MDHEN and SYDVKM. CDR3 length: 17 amino acids. CDR3: CASSSPHIAGGANEQYF. The CDR3 nucleotides read TGTGCCAGCAGCTCCCCCCACATAGCGGGAGGTGCTAATGAGCAGTACTTC.

The chain uses TRBV19 and TRBJ1-1, with 8 bases lining up with TRBD1. CDR1 is LNHDA and CDR2 is SQIVND in the germline V gene (reference sequence). V lost 10 bases, J lost 4 bases, and 8 bases stayed unmatched. CDR3 length equals 13 residues. The CDR3 nucleotides read TGTGCCACCACACAGGGGGACGGCACTGAAGCTTTCTTT. Its protein is CATTQGDGTEAFF.

This clonotype was counted ten times or more. The genes are TRBV3-1 and TRBJ1-3; tentative D call: TRBD1 (5 bases). Trimming pared 5 bases from V and 3 bases from J, leaving 14 bases between. Per germline, CDR1 LGHDT and CDR2 YNNKEL (reference sequence). There are 15 residues in the CDR3. The CDR3 sequence is CASSFPVGVGNTIYF. DNA of the CDR3: TGTGCCAGCAGCTTCCCGGTAGGGGTTGGAAACACCATATATTTT.

This clonotype was detected many times. The chain combines TRBV5-1 with TRBJ2-7; 10 nucleotides align to TRBD2. CDR1 and CDR2 (germline): SGHRS, YFSETQ. This CDR3 spans 14 amino acids. Unmatched junction bases numbered 7, after V lost 4 bases and J lost 6 bases. CDR3 loop: CASSGSGRAGEQYF. As DNA, the CDR3 is TGCGCCAGCAGCGGGAGCGGGAGGGCCGGCGAGCAGTACTTC.

The V gene is TRBV12-3 or TRBV12-4, the J gene TRBJ2-7; possible D gene TRBD2, 6 bases. Trimming took 4 bases from V and 3 from J, leaving 10 bases between them. The CDR3 sequence is 13 residues long. CDR3 region: CASSYGGIYEQYF. DNA of the CDR3: TGTGCCAGCAGTTACGGGGGTATCTACGAGCAGTACTTC.

The table lists this clonotype with a few counts. The gene calls are TRBV6-5 and TRBJ2-7; D is possibly TRBD2 (5 bases). The CDR3 totals 13 residues. V lost 0 bases, J lost 4 bases, and 7 bases lay in between. From germline, CDR1 is MNHEY and CDR2 SVGAGI. The CDR3 bases are TGTGCCAGCAGTTACTCGAGGGTTTACGAGCAGTACTTC. It specifies CASSYSRVYEQYF.

This clonotype was observed at least ten times. V gene TRBV27 combines with J gene TRBJ2-3; 7 nucleotides line up with TRBD2. Germline lookup yields CDR1 MNHEY and CDR2 SMNVEV (reference sequence). After removal of 2 bases from V and 6 bases from J, the junction contained 5 bases not matched to a gene. CDR3 length: 14 amino acids. As DNA, the CDR3 is TGTGCCAGCAGTTTACGGGGGGAGGGTGATACGCAGTATTTT. It codes for CASSLRGEGDTQYF.

On this clonotype itself: A read error is possible here, since a much larger clone lies one base away. This sequence joins TRBV28 and TRBJ2-3; D assignment may be TRBD1 or TRBD2 (5 bases each). Germline CDR1 reads MDHEN; CDR2 reads SYDVKM. CDR3 size: 17 residues. V was cut by 1 base and J by 1 base, with 15 bases left in between. CDR3 sequence: CASSLFWDHERTDTQYF. The CDR3 nucleotides are TGTGCCAGCAGTTTATTTTGGGACCACGAACGCACAGATACGCAGTATTTT.

J is TRBJ2-4 and V is TRBV5-6, with 10 bases matching TRBD1. This CDR3 comprises 16 residues. Germline-derived CDR1 and CDR2 are SGHDT and YYEEEE. Losses at the gene ends were 0 bases for V and 6 bases for J; bases not matched to a gene: 6. The CDR3 loop reads CASSLGQGALGNIQYF. The CDR3 region has the DNA TGTGCCAGCAGCTTGGGACAGGGGGCGCTTGGAAACATTCAGTACTTC.

The chain has TRBV12-3 or TRBV12-4 and TRBJ2-1; perhaps D is TRBD1 or TRBD2 (5 bases each). The V end was cut by 6 bases, the J end by 15 bases, with 21 bases between. This CDR3 comprises 13 residues. The CDR3 is CASRGQSGRGTFF. CDR3 nucleotides: TGTGCCAGCAGGGGTCAGAGTGGGCGAGGGACGTTCTTC.

The table lists this clonotype with many counts. The chain couples TRBV12-3 or TRBV12-4 to TRBJ2-3; 7 bases agree with TRBD1. The CDR3 consists of 16 residues. J gave up 7 bases and V 6 bases, and 16 bases lay outside the gene matches. This CDR3 is CASSPPGTETSNTQYF. The CDR3 DNA follows: TGTGCCAGCAGCCCTCCCGGGACAGAAACATCGAATACGCAGTATTTT.

The J gene is TRBJ2-2, the V gene TRBV18; TRBD2 matches at 11 bases. Per germline, CDR1 KGHSH and CDR2 LQKENI. This CDR3 has 16 residues. V shed 6 bases, J shed 6 bases, and the junction held 9 bases outside the gene matches. DNA of the CDR3: TGTGCCAGCTCTGCCATCCCGGGACTAGCGGCCGGGGAGCTGTTTTTT. Its translation: CASSAIPGLAAGELFF.

This clonotype has a count of ten or more. One end of the junction does not line up with germline, which may come from a read error. The V and J genes are TRBV9 and TRBJ1-2; D ambiguous. Germline assignment: CDR1 SGDLS and CDR2 YYNGEE. CDR3 length: 9 amino acids. CDR3 coding DNA: TGTGCCAGCAGCGCGGACCTCGTATTC. Its translation is CASSADLVF.

This clonotype was recorded many times. The rearrangement uses TRBV12-3 or TRBV12-4 and TRBJ2-1; 8 nucleotides agree with TRBD2. With 6 bases clipped from V and 6 bases from J, the junction kept 10 bases outside the gene matches. The CDR3 consists of 15 residues. CDR3 nucleotides: TGTGCCAGCAGGGTCCTAGCGGGCTTGGGCAATGAGCAGTTCTTC. This encodes CASRVLAGLGNEQFF.

At least ten counts were recorded for this clonotype. The rearrangement joins TRBV5-1 to TRBJ1-2; TRBD1 matches at 8 bases. The CDR3 is 16 amino acids. CDR1 SGHRS and CDR2 YFSETQ come from the germline V gene. J was trimmed by 2 bases and V by 4 bases; bases with no gene match: 10. The CDR3 DNA sequence: TGCGCCAGCAGCACGACAGGGGAGGCCTCCAACTATGGCTACACCTTC. Its translation: CASSTTGEASNYGYTF.